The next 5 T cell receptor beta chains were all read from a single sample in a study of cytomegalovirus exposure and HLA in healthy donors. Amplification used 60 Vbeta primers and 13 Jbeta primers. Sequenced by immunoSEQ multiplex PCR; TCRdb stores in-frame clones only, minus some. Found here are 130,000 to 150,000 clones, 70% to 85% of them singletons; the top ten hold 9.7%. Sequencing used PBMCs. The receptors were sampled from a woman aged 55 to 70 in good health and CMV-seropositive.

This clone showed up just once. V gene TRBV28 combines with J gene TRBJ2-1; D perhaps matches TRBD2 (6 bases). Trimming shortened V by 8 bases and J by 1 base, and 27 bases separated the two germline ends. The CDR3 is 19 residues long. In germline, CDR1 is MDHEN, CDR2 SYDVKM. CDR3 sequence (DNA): TGTGCCAGCTATCCCCAAATTGGGTGGGGAGGAAAATCCTACAATGAGCAGTTCTTC. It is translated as CASYPQIGWGGKSYNEQFF.

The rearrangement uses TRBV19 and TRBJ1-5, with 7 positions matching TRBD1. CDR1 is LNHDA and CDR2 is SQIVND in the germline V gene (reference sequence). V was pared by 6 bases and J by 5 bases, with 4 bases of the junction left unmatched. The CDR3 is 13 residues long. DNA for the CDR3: TGTGCCAGTAGACAGGGGTCATATCAGCCCCAGCATTTT. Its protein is CASRQGSYQPQHF.

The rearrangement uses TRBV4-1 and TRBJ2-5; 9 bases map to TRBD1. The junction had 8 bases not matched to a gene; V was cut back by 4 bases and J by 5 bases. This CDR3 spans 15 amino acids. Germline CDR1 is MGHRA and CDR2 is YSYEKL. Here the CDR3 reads CASSPGTGRLETQYF. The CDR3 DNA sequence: TGCGCCAGCAGCCCCGGGACAGGGCGGTTGGAGACCCAGTACTTC.

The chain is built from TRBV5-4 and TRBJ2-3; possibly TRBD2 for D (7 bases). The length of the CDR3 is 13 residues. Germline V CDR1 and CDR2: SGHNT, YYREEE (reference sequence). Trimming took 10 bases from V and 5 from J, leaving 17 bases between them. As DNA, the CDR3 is TGTGCCCTCAGGGGAGGGCCGGGAGATACGCAGTATTTT. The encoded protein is CALRGGPGDTQYF.

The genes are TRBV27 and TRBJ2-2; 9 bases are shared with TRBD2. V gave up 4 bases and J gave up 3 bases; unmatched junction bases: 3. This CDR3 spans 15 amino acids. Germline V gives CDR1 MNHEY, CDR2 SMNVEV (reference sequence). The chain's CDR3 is CASSSLAGYTGELFF. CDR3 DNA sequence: TGTGCCAGCAGTTCCCTAGCGGGGTACACCGGGGAGCTGTTTTTT.